The 20 T cell receptor beta chains listed next were all sequenced from one sample in a study of regulatory T cells in long-lasting Graves disease. Time point meaning: newly diagnosed GD, antithyroid drugs for less than 3 months. Researchers made the TCR library from RNA that was extracted from PBMCs. HTBI primers from iRepertoire and Arm-PCR of CDR3 regions yielded the TCR beta libraries. Each CDR3 protein is one row after TCRdb ran MiXCR on the multiplex PCR reads. The sample includes 400,000 to 500,000 distinct CDR3 sequences, around 15% of them seen just once. These same data were also listed under a study on T cells in Graves' hyperthyroidism and ophthalmopathy.

The sample in question was peripheral blood mononuclear cells (PBMCs), obtained at new diagnosis, from a patient treated with antithyroid drugs. All receptors come from a woman between 50 and 59 years old with Graves disease.

This clonotype was seen many times. The V call is TRBV2, the J call TRBJ2-1, with D maybe TRBD2 (5 bases). CDR3 length equals 17 residues. Per the germline V gene, CDR1 is SNHLY and CDR2 is FYNNEI. V lost 6 bases and J 6 bases, leaving 24 bases between the germline ends. CDR3 DNA sequence: TGTGCCAGCAGCTATCCCGTCTTACGGGATTCGTCCAATGAGCAGTTCTTC. Its translation: CASSYPVLRDSSNEQFF.

This clonotype occurred many times. The rearrangement links TRBV5-6 to TRBJ2-7; TRBD1 matches at 7 bases. This CDR3 is 15 amino acids long. With 2 bases clipped from V and 0 bases from J, the junction kept 5 bases outside the gene matches. The germline CDR1 and CDR2 sequences are SGHDT and YYEEEE. The CDR3 region is CASSFTGVSSYEQYF. The CDR3 nucleotides are TGTGCCAGCAGCTTTACAGGGGTTTCCTCCTACGAGCAGTACTTC.

Ten or more counts support this clonotype. The chain carries TRBV28 and TRBJ2-1; 9 nucleotides match TRBD2. CDR1 and CDR2 from the germline V gene are MDHEN and SYDVKM. This CDR3 comprises 16 residues. The trim removed 3 bases at V and 4 bases at J, leaving 7 bases unmatched. The CDR3 protein is CASSFGLAGSYNEQFF. The CDR3 DNA sequence: TGTGCCAGCAGTTTCGGGCTAGCGGGGAGTTACAATGAGCAGTTCTTC.

This clonotype was counted at least ten times. The chain uses TRBV7-9 and TRBJ1-2, with unresolved D. CDR3 length equals 12 residues. Trimming removed 7 bases from V and 8 bases from J, with 14 bases in between. Germline CDR1 and CDR2: SEHNR and FQNEAQ (reference sequence). The CDR3 region is CASIRGTGGYTF. The CDR3 DNA follows: TGTGCCAGCATTCGGGGAACTGGGGGCTACACCTTC.

This clonotype was recorded at least ten times. The chain carries TRBV28 and TRBJ2-7; the match to TRBD2 covers 7 bases. CDR3 length: 13 amino acids. The V and J ends lost 7 bases and 0 bases, in that order; junction bases with no gene match: 3. Germline V gene lookup returns CDR1 MDHEN and CDR2 SYDVKM. CDR3 coding DNA: TGTGCCAGCACCGGCGGGAGCTCCTACGAGCAGTACTTC. As protein: CASTGGSSYEQYF.

This clonotype was recorded at least ten times. The gene calls are TRBV5-4 and TRBJ1-6, with TRBD1 as a possible D gene (6 bases). This CDR3 has 15 amino acids. Germline CDR1 and CDR2: SGHNT and YYREEE (reference sequence). V was clipped by 3 bases and J by 5 bases, with 12 bases between them. CDR3 DNA sequence: TGTGCCAGCAGCTGGGGGGCTGAAGATAATTCACCCCTCCACTTT. It codes for CASSWGAEDNSPLHF.

This clonotype appeared many times. V gene TRBV9 combines with J gene TRBJ2-2; 9 nucleotides line up with TRBD2. This CDR3 has 16 amino acids. The germline V gene encodes CDR1 SGDLS and CDR2 YYNGEE. V lost 0 bases, J lost 4 bases, and 4 bases stayed unmatched. CDR3: CASSVGLAGRTGELFF. DNA for the CDR3: TGTGCCAGCAGCGTAGGGCTAGCGGGACGCACCGGGGAGCTGTTTTTT.

In the case of this clonotype: A much bigger clone sits one base away, suggesting this may be a read error. The chain couples TRBV9 to TRBJ2-7; the D call may be TRBD1 or TRBD2 (6 bases each). Germline V gene sequence: CDR1 SGDLS, CDR2 YYNGEE. The CDR3 spans 15 residues. Written as DNA, the CDR3 is TGTGTCAGCAGCGTAGGGGGGACTCCCACTTACGAGCAGTACTTC. Amino acids: CVSSVGGTPTYEQYF.

A few counts support this clonotype. The chain links TRBV28 to TRBJ2-1, with 12 positions matching TRBD2. The germline V gene encodes CDR1 MDHEN and CDR2 SYDVKM. V was pared by 0 bases and J by 7 bases, with 4 bases of the junction left unmatched. The CDR3 covers 16 residues. The CDR3: CASSLWGLAGGNEQFF. The DNA for the CDR3 is TGTGCCAGCAGTTTATGGGGTCTAGCGGGGGGGAATGAGCAGTTCTTC.

The DNA for the CDR3 is TGTGCCAGCAGGGACGCGAACACCGGGGAGCTGTTTTTT. It is translated as CASRDANTGELFF. The chain uses TRBV19 and TRBJ2-2, with D perhaps being TRBD1 or TRBD2 (5 bases each). The V end lost 9 bases, the J end lost 0 bases, and 8 bases lay between the germline ends. The CDR3 extends over 13 amino acids. CDR1 is LNHDA, CDR2 SQIVND, per germline (reference sequence). The variable domain in full, with the rest retrieved from reference TRBV19 and TRBJ2-2, is DGGITQSPKYLFRKEGQNVTLSCEQNLNHDAMYWYRQDPGQGLRLIYYSQIVNDFQKGDIAEGYSVSREKKESFPLTVTSAQKNPTAFYLCASRDANTGELFFGEGSRLTVL.

This clonotype showed up many times. V and J are TRBV28 and TRBJ2-3, with TRBD1 matching over 7 bases. The CDR3 is 15 residues long. The germline V gene has CDR1 MDHEN and CDR2 SYDVKM. V was clipped by 5 bases and J by 2 bases; unmatched bases: 7. The CDR3 region has the DNA TGTGCCAGCAGTCCCGGGACAGCCAACACAGATACGCAGTATTTT. It translates to CASSPGTANTDTQYF.

This clonotype occurred a few times. This chain connects TRBV20-1 to TRBJ2-4; possibly TRBD2 for D (5 bases). Per the germline V gene, CDR1 is DFQATT and CDR2 is SNEGSKA (reference sequence). This CDR3 contains 13 residues. The germline V and J ends were trimmed by 0 bases and 6 bases, with 9 bases remaining between them. CDR3 nucleotides: TGCAGTGCTAGAGAGGCTAGCAGAAACATTCAGTACTTC. Its translation: CSAREASRNIQYF.

At least ten counts were recorded for this clonotype. The chain links TRBV27 to TRBJ2-7; weak D call: TRBD1 (6 bases). The germline V gene encodes CDR1 MNHEY and CDR2 SMNVEV (reference sequence). Between the trimmed V and J ends, which lost 5 bases and 2 bases, there was a span of 16 bases. The CDR3 is 15 amino acids. The DNA for the CDR3 is TGTGCCAGCAGTCCATCAGACAGGCTAGCCTACGAGCAGTACTTC. It codes for CASSPSDRLAYEQYF.

Only a few counts were recorded for this clonotype. The chain links TRBV5-8 to TRBJ2-3, with TRBD2 matching over 7 bases. In germline, CDR1 is SGHTS, CDR2 YDEGEE. Germline trimming cut 1 base from V and 0 bases from J; bases unmatched to any gene: 8. This CDR3 has 17 amino acids. The CDR3 region is CASSLREGSRSTDTQYF. CDR3 DNA: TGTGCCAGCAGCTTGAGGGAGGGGAGTCGTAGCACAGATACGCAGTATTTT. Variable domain in full (rest from reference TRBV5-8 and TRBJ2-3): EAGVTQSPTHLIKTRGQQATLRCSPISGHTSVYWYQQALGLGLQFLLWYDEGEERNRGNFPPRFSGRQFPNYSSELNVNALELEDSALYLCASSLREGSRSTDTQYFGPGTRLTVL.

This clonotype was picked up many times. The chain has TRBV12-3 or TRBV12-4 and TRBJ2-7, with 7 bases aligning to TRBD1. The CDR3 contains 14 residues. Trimming cost V 6 bases and J 2 bases; bases outside gene matches: 7. The CDR3 sequence: CASSLRDRAYEQYF. The CDR3 bases are TGTGCCAGCAGCCTCCGGGACAGAGCCTACGAGCAGTACTTC.

This clonotype was observed a handful of times. This chain connects TRBV18 to TRBJ2-6; no reliable D call. This CDR3 is 16 amino acids long. V lost 0 bases, J lost 0 bases, and 6 bases lay in between. Germline CDR1 reads KGHSH; CDR2 reads LQKENI. DNA of the CDR3: TGTGCCAGCTCACCACCGCCGTACTCTGGGGCCAACGTCCTGACTTTC. This sequence encodes CASSPPPYSGANVLTF.

The sample holds many counts of this clonotype. The V gene is TRBV2, the J gene TRBJ2-7; tentatively, D is TRBD1 or TRBD2 (5 bases each). Germline V lookup: CDR1 SNHLY, CDR2 FYNNEI. The CDR3 covers 13 residues. The germline V and J ends were trimmed by 6 bases and 3 bases, with 12 bases remaining between them. The CDR3 protein is CASSRGRNYEQYF. CDR3 nucleotide sequence: TGTGCCAGCAGCCGGGGCAGAAACTACGAGCAGTACTTC.

This clonotype was observed a handful of times. V usage is TRBV29-1 and J usage is TRBJ2-3, with TRBD2 matching over 9 bases. CDR1 SQVTM and CDR2 ANQGSEA come from the germline V gene. J gave up 4 bases and V 1 base, and 15 bases lay outside the gene matches. This CDR3 contains 18 residues. The CDR3 coding sequence is TGCAGCGTTGAAGCCCGAGCTACAGGGACTAGCCCTGCAGATACGCAGTATTTT. It encodes CSVEARATGTSPADTQYF.

This clonotype was counted ten times or more. V usage is TRBV28 and J usage is TRBJ2-7; 9 nucleotides agree with TRBD1. V dropped 6 bases and J dropped 7; count of bases not matched to a gene: 10. CDR1 and CDR2 (germline): MDHEN, SYDVKM. The CDR3 extends over 14 amino acids. CDR3 bases: TGTGCCAGCAGCTGGGACAGGGTCACGGGAGAGCAGTACTTC. Residues: CASSWDRVTGEQYF.

V gene TRBV3-1 combines with J gene TRBJ1-2, with D perhaps matching TRBD1 (5 bases). The V and J ends lost 5 bases and 4 bases respectively, with 26 bases between them. CDR3 length: 18 residues. Germline V gene lookup returns CDR1 LGHDT and CDR2 YNNKEL (reference sequence). In DNA, the CDR3 is TGTGCCAGCAGCTCGGTTGTTTGGGGGGTTGTAGGTGTCTATGGCTACACCTTC. As protein: CASSSVVWGVVGVYGYTF.